This record concerns one T cell receptor (beta chain) sequence. Its antigen remains unidentified. This sample is part of a study of graft-versus-host responses after intestinal transplantation. Overall study: In this cohort, recipients had multivisceral, liver-intestinal, or isolated intestinal transplants. The whole recipient group had anti-thymocyte globulin induction followed by tacrolimus and steroids for about three years.

Study-level results: Analysis identified GvH clones in recipient marrow, with some appearing first in ileum or blood.

Measured with immunoSEQ multiplex PCR; TCRdb has only the in-frame clones, and not every one. Of just under 50,000 clones listed, 84% were seen once; the top ten hold around 0.48%. This TCR came from a human donor who was the organ donor for an intestinal transplant. The sample here was unstimulated CD4+ T cells sorted from spleen or lymph node cells, taken before transplant.

In DNA form, the CDR3 reads TGCAGCTCCCGACACTCGAACACCGGGGAGCTGTTTTTT. Translation gives CSSRHSNTGELFF. This chain uses TRBV29-1 with TRBJ2-2; D is unclear. V lost 8 bases to trimming and J lost 0 bases, with 10 bases between them. Per the germline V gene, CDR1 is SQVTM and CDR2 is ANQGSEA. The CDR3 is made up of 13 amino acids.